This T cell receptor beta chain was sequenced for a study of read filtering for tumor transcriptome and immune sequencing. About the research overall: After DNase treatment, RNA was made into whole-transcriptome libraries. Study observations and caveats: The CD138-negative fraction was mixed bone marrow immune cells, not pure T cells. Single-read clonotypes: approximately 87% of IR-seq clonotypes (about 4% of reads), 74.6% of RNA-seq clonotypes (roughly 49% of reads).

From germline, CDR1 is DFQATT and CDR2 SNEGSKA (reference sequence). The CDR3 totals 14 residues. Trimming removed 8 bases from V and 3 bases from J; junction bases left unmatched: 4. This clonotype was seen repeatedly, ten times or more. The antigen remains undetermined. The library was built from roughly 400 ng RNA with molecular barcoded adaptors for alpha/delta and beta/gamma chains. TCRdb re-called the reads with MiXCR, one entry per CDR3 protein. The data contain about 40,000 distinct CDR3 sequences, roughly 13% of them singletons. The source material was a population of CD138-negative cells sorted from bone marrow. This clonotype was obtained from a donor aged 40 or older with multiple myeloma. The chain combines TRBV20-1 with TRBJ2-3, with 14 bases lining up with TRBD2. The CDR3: CSSGTSGRTDTQYF. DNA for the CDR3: TGCAGTTCGGGGACTAGCGGGAGAACAGATACGCAGTATTTT.